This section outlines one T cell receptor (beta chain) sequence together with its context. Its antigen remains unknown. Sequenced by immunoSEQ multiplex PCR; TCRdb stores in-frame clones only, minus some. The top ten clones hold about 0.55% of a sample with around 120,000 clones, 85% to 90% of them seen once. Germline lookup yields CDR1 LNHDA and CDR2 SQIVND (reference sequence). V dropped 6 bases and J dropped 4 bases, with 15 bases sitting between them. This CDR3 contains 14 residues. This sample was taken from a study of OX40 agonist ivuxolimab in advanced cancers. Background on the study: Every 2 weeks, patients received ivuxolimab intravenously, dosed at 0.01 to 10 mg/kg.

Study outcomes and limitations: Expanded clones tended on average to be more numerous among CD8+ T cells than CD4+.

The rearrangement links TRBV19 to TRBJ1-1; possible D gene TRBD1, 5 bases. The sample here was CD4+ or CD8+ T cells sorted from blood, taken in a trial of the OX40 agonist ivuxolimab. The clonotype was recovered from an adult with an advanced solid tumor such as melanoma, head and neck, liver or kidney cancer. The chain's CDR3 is CASSGRRGGTEAFF. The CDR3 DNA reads TGTGCCAGTAGCGGCCGTAGGGGTGGCACTGAAGCTTTCTTT.